The T cell receptor (beta chain) described here comes from a study of T cell changes during pregnancy in multiple sclerosis. Here immunoSEQ multiplex PCR was the method, and the copy in TCRdb shows in-frame clones only, minus some. The sample lists roughly 57,000 clones; roughly 90% were seen once. This CDR3 has 13 amino acids. CDR1 SGHRS and CDR2 YFSETQ come from the germline V gene. Deletions cut 1 base from V and 5 bases from J, with 9 bases between. This sequence joins TRBV5-1 and TRBJ2-5; tentatively, D is TRBD2 (6 bases). Here the sequenced sample was CD8+ T cells from peripheral blood mononuclear cells, taken before pregnancy. The sequence came from a female donor with multiple sclerosis, enrolled in a pregnancy study. The CDR3 here is CASSLLGRETQYF. In DNA form, the CDR3 reads TGCGCCAGCAGCTTGCTAGGGAGGGAGACCCAGTACTTC. Using reference TRBV5-1 and TRBJ2-5 for the parts outside the CDR3, the full variable domain is KAGVTQTPRYLIKTRGQQVTLSCSPISGHRSVSWYQQTPGQGLQFLFEYFSETQRNKGNFPGRFSGRQFSNSRSEMNVSTLELGDSALYLCASSLLGRETQYFGPGTRLLVL.